A single sample gave rise to the 23 T cell receptor beta chains below, sequenced in a study of Tregs in tolerant kidney transplant recipients. The table came from immunoSEQ multiplex PCR; TCRdb's copy has only in-frame clones and leaves some out. This sample yields about 110,000 clones, of which roughly 90% are seen a single time; 0.34% belongs to the top ten. Sequenced here: CD4+ T cells from blood, sampled before the transplant. The receptor source for this set is a human donor who received a combined kidney and bone marrow transplant.

This chain uses TRBV6-5 with TRBJ1-2, with a possible D match to TRBD1 (5 bases). CDR3 length: 11 amino acids. Germline CDR1 and CDR2: MNHEY and SVGAGI. The V and J ends lost 7 bases and 7 bases respectively, with 10 bases between them. The DNA of the CDR3 is TGTGCCAGCACCACGGGGGGTGGCTACACCTTC. This gives the protein CASTTGGGYTF.

The J gene is TRBJ1-5, the V gene TRBV19; a possible D gene is TRBD1 (6 bases). The CDR3 runs to 13 residues. V gave up 7 bases and J gave up 2 bases, with 9 bases separating them. Germline V gives CDR1 LNHDA, CDR2 SQIVND (reference sequence). Here the CDR3 reads CASTRQGNQPQHF. The CDR3 DNA follows: TGTGCCAGTACTCGACAGGGCAATCAGCCCCAGCATTTT.

This sequence joins TRBV4-2 and TRBJ2-5; 11 positions agree with TRBD2. The CDR3 contains 14 residues. The trim removed 4 bases at V and 4 bases at J, leaving 2 bases unmatched. CDR1 is LGHNA and CDR2 is YNFKEQ in the germline V gene. CDR3 sequence: CASSLSGGGETQYF. CDR3 in DNA: TGTGCCAGCAGCCTTAGCGGGGGGGGAGAGACCCAGTACTTC.

This CDR3 reads CASSLVLAGGTDTQYF. CDR3 DNA: TGTGCCAGCAGCTTGGTACTAGCGGGGGGGACAGATACGCAGTATTTT. V usage is TRBV5-8 and J usage is TRBJ2-3; 13 bases are shared with TRBD2. The CDR3 loop spans 16 amino acids. V lost 0 bases and J lost 3; bases outside the gene matches: 1. The germline V gene encodes CDR1 SGHTS and CDR2 YDEGEE.

The J gene is TRBJ1-2, the V gene TRBV6-5; the D gene is possibly TRBD1 (5 bases). The CDR3 has 14 residues. Germline CDR1 is MNHEY and CDR2 is SVGAGI. V was pared by 8 bases and J by 4 bases, with 17 bases between. The CDR3 here is CASFALQERYGYTF. In DNA form, the CDR3 reads TGTGCCAGCTTCGCGTTACAGGAGCGCTATGGCTACACCTTC.

The rearrangement uses TRBV5-5 and TRBJ1-1, with 7 bases lining up with TRBD1. J was trimmed by 0 bases and V by 4 bases; bases with no gene match: 9. Germline V gene sequence: CDR1 SGHKS, CDR2 YYEKEE (reference sequence). The CDR3 covers 16 residues. CDR3 region: CASSDWPTGVNTEAFF. The CDR3 DNA follows: TGTGCCAGCAGCGACTGGCCAACAGGGGTGAACACTGAAGCTTTCTTT.

The chain is built from TRBV7-6 and TRBJ2-2; 10 positions match TRBD2. This CDR3 region has 18 residues. V gave up 5 bases and J gave up 7 bases; unmatched junction bases: 16. Germline V CDR1 and CDR2: SGHVS, FNYEAQ. The CDR3 region has the DNA TGTGCCAGCAGCCCATCCGGCAGCGGGGGGGCGATTGGCGGGGAGCTGTTTTTT. Translating gives CASSPSGSGGAIGGELFF.

The V gene is TRBV7-6, the J gene TRBJ2-5; a possible D gene is TRBD2 (7 bases). V was trimmed by 3 bases and J by 5 bases, leaving 13 bases between them. Germline assignment: CDR1 SGHVS and CDR2 FNYEAQ. This CDR3 region has 14 residues. This CDR3 reads CASSLRGPRETQYF. The CDR3 DNA is TGTGCCAGCAGCTTGCGGGGGCCGAGGGAGACCCAGTACTTC. The full variable domain, with the rest looked up from reference TRBV7-6 and TRBJ2-5, is GAGVSQSPRYKVTKRGQDVALRCDPISGHVSLYWYRQALGQGPEFLTYFNYEAQQDKSGLPNDRFSAERPEGSISTLTIQRTEQRDSAMYRCASSLRGPRETQYFGPGTRLLVL.

The chain links TRBV6-5 to TRBJ2-7, with 11 bases that match TRBD2. The V gene end was trimmed by 0 bases and the J gene end by 4 bases; junction bases not matched to a gene: 5. The germline CDR1 and CDR2 sequences are MNHEY and SVGAGI. CDR3 length equals 16 residues. The CDR3 bases are TGTGCCAGCAGTTACTCGGGGACTAGCGGAAATTACGAGCAGTACTTC. This gives the protein CASSYSGTSGNYEQYF.

CDR3 nucleotide sequence: TGTGCCACCAGCAGAGGTACAGGGGGTACTGAGCAGTTCTTC. Translation gives CATSRGTGGTEQFF. V and J are TRBV15 and TRBJ2-1, with TRBD1 matching 8 bases. CDR1 and CDR2 from the germline V gene are LNHNV and YYDKDF (reference sequence). V was pared by 1 base and J by 9 bases, with 5 bases of the junction left unmatched. The CDR3 has 14 amino acids.

This clone was seen only once. This chain uses TRBV9 with TRBJ1-3; no definite D call. Between the trimmed V and J ends, which lost 0 bases and 4 bases, there was a span of 5 bases. This CDR3 spans 13 amino acids. CDR1 is SGDLS and CDR2 is YYNGEE in the germline V gene. The CDR3 DNA follows: TGTGCCAGCAGCGTAGCTATCGGAAACACCATATATTTT. Protein product: CASSVAIGNTIYF.

Only one count was recorded for this clone. The chain has TRBV5-4 and TRBJ2-7, with 12 positions matching TRBD2. V was pared by 2 bases and J by 3 bases, with 3 bases of the junction left unmatched. The CDR3 length is 15 residues. Germline assignment: CDR1 SGHNT and CDR2 YYREEE (reference sequence). The CDR3 DNA reads as TGTGCCAGCAGCTTTACGACTAGCGGGAGCTACGAGCAGTACTTC. Its translation: CASSFTTSGSYEQYF.

The chain recombines TRBV5-1 with TRBJ1-1; D possibly corresponds to TRBD1 (5 bases). The germline V and J ends were trimmed by 1 base and 3 bases, with 10 bases remaining between them. Per germline, CDR1 SGHRS and CDR2 YFSETQ. The CDR3 has 14 residues. CDR3 in amino acids: CASSLPGLDTEAFF. The CDR3 region has the DNA TGCGCCAGCAGCTTGCCAGGGTTGGACACTGAAGCTTTCTTT.

CDR3 coding DNA: TGCGCCAGCAGCCGGCTGACCCTAGCGGGGGACCCAACCAAAAACATTCAGTACTTC. It yields the protein CASSRLTLAGDPTKNIQYF. This chain joins TRBV5-1 and TRBJ2-4; the match to TRBD2 covers 10 bases. Germline values: CDR1 SGHRS, CDR2 YFSETQ. V trimming: 4 bases; J trimming: 2 bases; junction bases outside the gene matches: 15. CDR3 length equals 19 residues.

The chain combines TRBV7-9 with TRBJ1-2; 7 bases align to TRBD1. The CDR3 extends over 19 amino acids. The germline V gene has CDR1 SEHNR and CDR2 FQNEAQ (reference sequence). The trim removed 1 base at V and 8 bases at J, leaving 22 bases unmatched. CDR3 DNA: TGTGCCAGCAGCTTAGGACAGGGCGCGTCTGGGCTGCGGCTACGGGGCTACACCTTC. Its protein is CASSLGQGASGLRLRGYTF. Drawing the rest from reference TRBV7-9 and TRBJ1-2, the complete variable domain is DTGVSQNPRHKITKRGQNVTFRCDPISEHNRLYWYRQTLGQGPEFLTYFQNEAQLEKSRLLSDRFSAERPKGSFSTLEIQRTEQGDSAMYLCASSLGQGASGLRLRGYTFGSGTRLTVV.

The genes are TRBV6-5 and TRBJ1-5; 9 nucleotides line up with TRBD1. The ends lost 0 bases at V and 4 bases at J; junction bases unmatched: 1. Germline V gene lookup returns CDR1 MNHEY and CDR2 SVGAGI. CDR3 size: 15 residues. For the CDR3, the DNA is TGTGCCAGCAGTTACTCCGGGACAGGGAATCAGCCCCAGCATTTT. This sequence encodes CASSYSGTGNQPQHF.

The chain carries TRBV7-9 and TRBJ2-2; the D is unclear. Trimming removed 5 bases from V and 4 bases from J, with 11 bases in between. The CDR3 spans 14 residues. Germline lookup yields CDR1 SEHNR and CDR2 FQNEAQ (reference sequence). CDR3 region: CASSHDKTTGELFF. CDR3 nucleotide sequence: TGTGCCAGCAGCCATGACAAGACCACCGGGGAGCTGTTTTTT.

The V call is TRBV20-1, the J call TRBJ2-7; a possible D gene is TRBD1 (5 bases). Trimming cost V 3 bases and J 2 bases, with 5 bases left between them. The germline V gene encodes CDR1 DFQATT and CDR2 SNEGSKA (reference sequence). The CDR3 covers 11 residues. The CDR3 loop is CSASRAYEQYF. CDR3 sequence (DNA): TGCAGTGCTAGCAGGGCCTACGAGCAGTACTTC.

This sequence joins TRBV11-2 and TRBJ2-7; 7 bases fit TRBD1. V trimming: 2 bases; J trimming: 5 bases; junction bases outside the gene matches: 12. Germline assignment: CDR1 SGHAT and CDR2 FQNNGV. CDR3 length: 16 amino acids. As DNA, the CDR3 is TGTGCCAGCAGCTTATTGAGGGGGCTCAGGGTAGACGAGCAGTACTTC. It is translated as CASSLLRGLRVDEQYF.

This chain connects TRBV28 to TRBJ2-2, with 7 bases identical to TRBD2. CDR1 is MDHEN and CDR2 is SYDVKM in the germline V gene. The V and J ends lost 5 bases and 4 bases, in that order; junction bases with no gene match: 10. The CDR3 runs to 16 residues. The CDR3 coding sequence is TGTGCCAGCAGTCCCCGGGGAGGGAGTGCCACCGGGGAGCTGTTTTTT. Its protein is CASSPRGGSATGELFF.

This chain uses TRBV14 with TRBJ1-2; 7 nucleotides align to TRBD1. V gave up 0 bases and J gave up 6 bases; unmatched junction bases: 13. CDR1 is SGHDN, CDR2 FVKESK, per germline. CDR3 length: 17 residues. The CDR3: CASSQDTFAGGTNGYTF. DNA of the CDR3: TGTGCCAGCAGCCAAGATACGTTCGCAGGGGGTACGAATGGCTACACCTTC.

This clone was observed a single time. The DNA for the CDR3 is TGTGCCAGCAGCTTAGGTAGTTCGTCCTACAATGAGCAGTTCTTC. Its protein product is CASSLGSSSYNEQFF. J is TRBJ2-1 and V is TRBV7-2; D unresolved. CDR3 length: 15 amino acids. Germline CDR1 reads SGHTA; CDR2 reads FQGNSA. V gave up 1 base and J gave up 1 base, with 8 bases separating them.

J is TRBJ1-1 and V is TRBV25-1, with D tentatively TRBD1 (5 bases). Trimming removed 0 bases from V and 9 bases from J, with 8 bases in between. CDR1 is MGHDK, CDR2 SYGVNS, per germline. This CDR3 comprises 12 residues. As DNA, the CDR3 is TGTGCCAGCAGTGAATATCGGGGGAAAGCTTTCTTT. It encodes CASSEYRGKAFF.